The rows below give T cell receptor beta chains drawn from one sample of a study of siplizumab effects on memory and regulatory T cells. Here immunoSEQ multiplex PCR was the method, and the copy in TCRdb shows in-frame clones only, minus some. Seen here are more than 85,000 clones, more than 80% observed once, and the top ten hold about 16%. Sequenced input: CD4+ T cells sorted from blood. The receptors here all came from a human donor in good health. Each CDR3 is given with its conserved first and last residue. A D gene is named only where the DNA matches it firmly. Only part of the rows carry a size: once, few, many, or a class if the clone is expanded.

V gene	CDR3 length	J gene	clone size	D gene	CDR3 protein	CDR3 DNA
TRBV27	15	TRBJ2-7	once	.	CASSLGGGSFYEQYF	TGTGCCAGCAGTTTAGGGGGAGGTTCTTTCTACGAGCAGTACTTC
TRBV23-1	16	TRBJ2-2	.	.	CASSRGTPLNTGELFF	TGCGCCAGCAGTCGAGGGACACCCTTAAACACCGGGGAGCTGTTTTTT
TRBV7-9	13	TRBJ2-1	.	.	CASSMDIMGEQFF	TGTGCCAGCAGCATGGACATAATGGGCGAGCAGTTCTTC
TRBV13	14	TRBJ2-7	.	TRBD1	CATKIRDRGPEQYF	TGTGCCACCAAAATTCGGGACAGGGGACCCGAGCAGTACTTC
TRBV6-1	12	TRBJ2-7	.	.	CASTGVPYEQYF	TGTGCCAGCACGGGGGTTCCCTACGAGCAGTACTTC
TRBV4-2	15	TRBJ2-3	.	TRBD1	CASSQRTGNTDTQYF	TGTGCCAGCAGCCAAAGGACAGGGAACACAGATACGCAGTATTTT
TRBV11-3	16	TRBJ1-1	.	.	CASSPFTGGPNTEAFF	TGTGCCAGCAGCCCCTTTACTGGGGGACCGAACACTGAAGCTTTCTTT
TRBV18	14	TRBJ1-1	.	TRBD1	CASSLQGAQTEAFF	TGTGCCAGCTCACTCCAGGGGGCGCAAACTGAAGCTTTCTTT
TRBV7-2	14	TRBJ2-7	.	.	CASSFLSGTYEQYF	TGTGCCAGCAGCTTCCTTAGCGGCACCTACGAGCAGTACTTC
TRBV19	10	TRBJ2-2	.	.	CATSDGELFF	TGTGCCACTTCTGACGGGGAGCTGTTTTTT
TRBV28	15	TRBJ1-5	.	.	CASRKGGRSNQPQHF	TGTGCCAGCCGCAAGGGGGGGAGAAGCAATCAGCCCCAGCATTTT
TRBV5-1	14	TRBJ1-1	.	TRBD1	CASGSTGGNNIAFF	TGCGCCAGCGGTTCGACAGGGGGCAATAACATAGCTTTCTTT
TRBV6-5	15	TRBJ1-2	.	.	CASSYGFGGAQGYTF	TGTGCCAGCAGTTACGGGTTTGGGGGGGCGCAAGGCTACACCTTC
TRBV2	13	TRBJ1-2	.	.	CASSVRAGYGYTF	TGTGCCAGCAGTGTCAGGGCTGGCTATGGCTACACCTTC
TRBV30	15	TRBJ2-6	.	.	CAWSVGGPGANVLTF	TGTGCCTGGAGTGTAGGGGGGCCTGGGGCCAACGTCCTGACTTTC
TRBV2	15	TRBJ2-2	.	TRBD1	CASSVRQGAGGELFF	TGTGCCAGCAGCGTAAGACAGGGGGCCGGCGGGGAGCTGTTTTTT
TRBV7-2	15	TRBJ2-7	once	TRBD2	CASSSSGLAGYEQYF	TGTGCCAGCAGTTCCTCGGGACTAGCGGGTTACGAGCAGTACTTC
TRBV28	16	TRBJ2-2	.	.	CASLQAGRANTGELFF	TGTGCCAGCCTTCAGGCGGGCAGGGCGAACACCGGGGAGCTGTTTTTT
TRBV4-1	14	TRBJ2-7	.	TRBD1	CASSRGQGDTEQYF	TGCGCCAGCAGCCGGGGACAGGGGGACACCGAGCAGTACTTC
TRBV6-1	14	TRBJ2-1	.	TRBD2	CASSEPGLANEQFF	TGTGCCAGCAGTGAACCCGGACTAGCCAATGAGCAGTTCTTC
TRBV2	14	TRBJ2-2	.	TRBD2	CASNEREGTGELFF	TGTGCCAGCAACGAGCGGGAGGGCACCGGGGAGCTGTTTTTT
TRBV10-3	12	TRBJ1-1	.	.	CAISGQGTEAFF	TGTGCCATCAGTGGGCAGGGGACTGAAGCTTTCTTT
TRBV6-6	13	TRBJ2-7	.	.	CASRPSNSYEQYF	TGTGCCAGCAGACCCAGCAACTCCTACGAGCAGTACTTC
TRBV5-1	13	TRBJ2-2	.	.	CASSLDSAGELFF	TGCGCCAGCAGCTTGGACAGCGCCGGGGAGCTGTTTTTT
TRBV30	13	TRBJ2-3	once	.	CAWSVQPIPGQYF	TGTGCCTGGAGTGTACAGCCGATCCCTGGGCAGTATTTT
TRBV18	17	TRBJ2-2	.	TRBD2	CASSPLLRREDTGELFF	TGTGCCAGCTCACCCCTTCTAAGGCGGGAGGACACCGGGGAGCTGTTTTTT
TRBV6-6	13	TRBJ2-2	.	TRBD1	CASSIRGSRELFF	TGTGCCAGCAGTATCAGGGGGTCGCGAGAGCTGTTTTTT
TRBV5-1	12	TRBJ2-7	.	.	CASSSGLYEQYF	TGCGCCAGCAGCTCGGGCCTCTACGAGCAGTACTTC
TRBV6-1	14	TRBJ2-2	.	.	CASEGRTNTGELFF	TGTGCCAGCGAAGGACGGACTAACACCGGGGAGCTGTTTTTT
TRBV6-6	12	TRBJ1-1	.	.	CASSYRSDEAFF	TGTGCCAGCAGTTACCGATCTGATGAAGCTTTCTTT
TRBV19	14	TRBJ2-2	.	TRBD1	CASRGTANTGELFF	TGTGCCAGTAGGGGGACAGCGAACACCGGGGAGCTGTTTTTT
TRBV30	16	TRBJ2-3	.	TRBD2	CAWSVMTSGQTDTQYF	TGTGCCTGGAGTGTTATGACTAGCGGGCAGACAGATACGCAGTATTTT
TRBV15	18	TRBJ2-7	few	TRBD2	CATSSRWLAGGRSDEQYF	TGTGCCACCAGCAGTAGATGGCTAGCGGGAGGGAGGAGCGACGAGCAGTACTTC
TRBV15	12	TRBJ1-5	.	.	CATRESNQPQHF	TGTGCCACCAGGGAGAGCAATCAGCCCCAGCATTTT
TRBV19	14	TRBJ2-7	.	TRBD1	CASSMTGISYEQYF	TGTGCCAGTAGTATGACAGGGATCTCCTACGAGCAGTACTTC
TRBV11-3	13	TRBJ2-5	.	.	CASRKRQSETQYF	TGTGCCAGCAGGAAACGACAGTCGGAGACCCAGTACTTC
TRBV5-5	16	TRBJ2-2	.	TRBD2	CASSLGTAGVTGELFF	TGTGCCAGCAGCTTGGGGACAGCGGGAGTCACCGGGGAGCTGTTTTTT
TRBV5-5	16	TRBJ2-7	.	TRBD1	CASSLERTGSSYEQYF	TGTGCCAGCAGCTTGGAGCGGACAGGGAGCTCCTACGAGCAGTACTTC
TRBV19	14	TRBJ2-7	.	.	CASSIGHRNYEQYF	TGTGCCAGTAGTATAGGTCATCGGAACTACGAGCAGTACTTC
TRBV7-6	14	TRBJ2-6	.	.	CASSLENGANVLTF	TGTGCCAGCAGCTTAGAGAACGGGGCCAACGTCCTGACTTTC
TRBV27	13	TRBJ1-2	once	.	CASSFRANYGYTF	TGTGCCAGCAGTTTCAGAGCTAACTATGGCTACACCTTC
TRBV6-5	16	TRBJ2-2	.	TRBD2	CASSYPSGGNTGELFF	TGTGCCAGCAGTTACCCTAGCGGGGGGAACACCGGGGAGCTGTTTTTT
TRBV7-8	16	TRBJ1-5	.	.	CASSLAISGSGQPQHF	TGTGCCAGCAGCTTAGCGATTTCGGGTTCTGGTCAGCCCCAGCATTTT
TRBV19	15	TRBJ2-2	.	TRBD1	CASSRTGGVTGELFF	TGTGCCAGTAGTAGGACAGGGGGCGTCACCGGGGAGCTGTTTTTT
TRBV30	12	TRBJ1-5	.	.	CAWSVQNQPQHF	TGTGCCTGGAGTGTACAGAATCAGCCCCAGCATTTT
TRBV7-9	15	TRBJ2-5	.	.	CASSLGGRGAETQYF	TGTGCCAGCAGCTTAGGAGGCCGGGGTGCGGAGACCCAGTACTTC
TRBV7-2	14	TRBJ2-7	.	.	CASSLAGSGYEQYF	TGTGCCAGCAGCTTAGCTGGATCGGGATACGAGCAGTACTTC
TRBV7-9	16	TRBJ2-1	.	.	CASSPRRLTSYNEQFF	TGTGCCAGCAGCCCGCGCAGGCTAACGTCCTACAATGAGCAGTTCTTC
TRBV20-1	11	TRBJ1-4	few	.	CSASYPEKLFF	TGCAGTGCTAGTTATCCTGAAAAACTGTTTTTT
TRBV2	13	TRBJ2-7	.	.	CASGDGSSYEQYF	TGTGCCAGCGGTGACGGCAGCTCCTACGAGCAGTACTTC
TRBV5-4	16	TRBJ2-3	.	TRBD1	CASSQGHRGESDTQYF	TGCGCCAGCAGCCAAGGCCACAGGGGGGAGTCAGATACGCAGTATTTT
TRBV7-8	12	TRBJ2-2	once	.	CASSHRTGELFF	TGTGCCAGCAGCCATAGGACCGGGGAGCTGTTTTTT
TRBV7-2	14	TRBJ2-6	once	TRBD1	CASSLGQALNVLTF	TGTGCCAGCAGCCTTGGACAGGCTCTAAACGTCCTGACTTTC
TRBV4-2	15	TRBJ2-1	.	TRBD2	CASSQGGSSYNEQFF	TGTGCCAGCAGCCAAGGCGGGAGCTCCTACAATGAGCAGTTCTTC
TRBV18	12	TRBJ2-3	.	.	CASSPGPDTQYF	TGTGCCAGCTCACCAGGGCCAGATACGCAGTATTTT